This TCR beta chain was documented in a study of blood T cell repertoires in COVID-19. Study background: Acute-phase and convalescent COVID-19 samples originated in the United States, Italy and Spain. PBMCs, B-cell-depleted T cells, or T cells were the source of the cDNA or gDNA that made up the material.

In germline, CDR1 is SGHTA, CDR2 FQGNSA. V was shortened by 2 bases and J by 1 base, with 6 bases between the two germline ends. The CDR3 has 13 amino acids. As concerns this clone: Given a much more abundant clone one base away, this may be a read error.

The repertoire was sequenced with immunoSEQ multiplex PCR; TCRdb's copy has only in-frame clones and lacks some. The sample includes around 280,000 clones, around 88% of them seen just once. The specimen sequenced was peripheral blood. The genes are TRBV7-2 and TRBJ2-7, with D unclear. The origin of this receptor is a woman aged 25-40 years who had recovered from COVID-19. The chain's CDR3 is CASSLPSSYEQYF. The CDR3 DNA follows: TGTGCCAGCAGCTTACCCAGTTCCTACGAGCAGTACTTC.